Following are 29 T cell receptor beta chains from one sample sequenced in a study of neurological immune-mediated disorders (dated by TCRdb to between 2018 and 2021). Libraries were made using 5' RACE. Instrument on record: Illumina HiSeq 2500. TCRdb handled the public reads itself, with Q25 trimming in fastp and clone calling in MiXCR, and kept productive beta chains. Rows merge per CDR3 protein into single entries with the most common DNA and genes. Within this sample are approximately 50,000 distinct CDR3 sequences, with 10% of them counted one time only. About 5.7% of the sample rests with the top ten. Sequencing was performed on PBMCs. These receptors were taken from a man between 65 and 85 years old with HTLV-1-associated myelopathy (HAM/TSP).

This clonotype was detected a few times. The CDR3 here is CASSSTGITGELFF. The CDR3 DNA is TGTGCCAGCAGTTCTACAGGGATCACCGGGGAGCTGTTTTTT. The chain employs TRBV6-2 or TRBV6-3 and TRBJ2-2, with D perhaps matching TRBD1 (6 bases). The CDR3 length is 14 residues. CDR1 MNHEY and CDR2 SVGEGT come from the germline V gene. Trimming pared 4 bases from V and 4 bases from J, leaving 10 bases between.

This clonotype was observed at least ten times. The chain carries TRBV18 and TRBJ1-2; 7 nucleotides agree with TRBD1. V lost 3 bases and J lost 10; bases outside the gene matches: 5. Per germline, CDR1 KGHSH and CDR2 LQKENI. The CDR3 is made up of 12 amino acids. In DNA form, the CDR3 reads TGTGCCAGCTCACCGGAACAGGGGATCTACACCTTC. Encoded protein: CASSPEQGIYTF.

This clonotype was detected ten times or more. The chain combines TRBV2 with TRBJ2-1; 9 bases agree with TRBD1. CDR1 is SNHLY, CDR2 FYNNEI, per germline. CDR3 length: 14 amino acids. With 11 bases clipped from V and 6 bases from J, the junction kept 11 bases outside the gene matches. CDR3 loop: CAGIGTGLLNEQFF. In DNA, the CDR3 is TGTGCCGGAATAGGGACAGGGTTACTCAATGAGCAGTTCTTC.

This clonotype was observed at least ten times. The chain uses TRBV11-1 and TRBJ1-2, with D unclear. The CDR3 sequence is 13 residues long. The V and J ends lost 5 bases and 3 bases respectively, with 10 bases between them. Germline CDR1 is SGHAT and CDR2 is FQDESV (reference sequence). CDR3 protein: CASSKEVDYGYTF. CDR3 DNA: TGTGCCAGCAGCAAGGAGGTGGACTATGGCTACACCTTC.

This clonotype is labeled medium-sized (0.01 to 0.1%). V and J are TRBV20-1 and TRBJ2-1; D is undetermined. The CDR3 is 16 amino acids. CDR1 is DFQATT and CDR2 is SNEGSKA in the germline V gene (reference sequence). V dropped 4 bases and J dropped 7 bases, with 23 bases sitting between them. CDR3 loop: CSATDLDRPDLNEQFF. The CDR3 DNA is TGCAGTGCTACCGACTTGGACCGCCCTGACCTGAATGAGCAGTTCTTC.

Many counts were recorded for this clonotype. CDR3 coding DNA: TGTGCCAGCAGTTACGAGGGCCTCGCAGATACGCAGTATTTT. It codes for CASSYEGLADTQYF. The V gene is TRBV6-6, the J gene TRBJ2-3; D may be TRBD2 (5 bases). V shed 2 bases and J shed 4 bases, with 10 bases lying between them. Germline V lookup: CDR1 MNHNY, CDR2 SVGAGI (reference sequence). This CDR3 is built from 14 residues.

This clonotype was recorded at least ten times. The V and J genes are TRBV7-8 and TRBJ2-3, with D perhaps given as TRBD1 or TRBD2 (5 bases each). This CDR3 region has 14 residues. The germline V and J ends were trimmed by 8 bases and 1 base, with 13 bases remaining between them. Germline V gene data show CDR1 as SGHVS and CDR2 as FQNEAQ. CDR3 bases: TGTGCCAGCGTGCCGAGGGGAGGCACAGATACGCAGTATTTT. It specifies CASVPRGGTDTQYF.

At least ten counts were recorded for this clonotype. CDR3 nucleotides: TGTGCCAGCGGGGGAGGAGTCACCGGGGAGCTGTTTTTT. It yields the protein CASGGGVTGELFF. The chain couples TRBV28 to TRBJ2-2, with D maybe TRBD2 (6 bases). This CDR3 comprises 13 residues. Trimming shortened V by 8 bases and J by 4 bases, and 11 bases separated the two germline ends. Germline V gene sequence: CDR1 MDHEN, CDR2 SYDVKM.

Details on this clonotype: One end of the junction fails to match germline, which may point to a read error. The chain joins TRBV7-9 to TRBJ2-1; TRBD2 matches at 8 bases. The CDR3 consists of 15 residues. CDR1 is SEHNR, CDR2 FQNEAQ, per germline (reference sequence). The DNA for the CDR3 is TGTGCCAGCAGTCGACCGGGACTAGGGGACAAGGAGCAGTTCTTC. It codes for CASSRPGLGDKEQFF.

This clonotype occurred many times. The genes are TRBV7-2 and TRBJ2-3; D possibly uses TRBD1 or TRBD2 (6 bases each). Germline assignment: CDR1 SGHTA and CDR2 FQGNSA. Trimming pared 5 bases from V and 4 bases from J, leaving 25 bases between. This CDR3 has 18 residues. The DNA for the CDR3 is TGTGCCAGCAGCCCTAAGTCTCTGGGGGGCTCGATCCCAGATACGCAGTATTTT. This encodes CASSPKSLGGSIPDTQYF.

The chain recombines TRBV27 with TRBJ2-1, with 7 positions matching TRBD1. In germline, CDR1 is MNHEY, CDR2 SMNVEV (reference sequence). This CDR3 has 15 residues. V shed 7 bases and J 5 bases; nucleotides not matched to a gene: 11. The chain's CDR3 is CASTMGQSINNEQFF. CDR3 sequence (DNA): TGTGCCAGCACCATGGGACAGAGTATAAACAATGAGCAGTTCTTC.

Note on this clonotype: At one of its ends the junction is not consistent with the germline gene, which may arise from a read error. The V call is TRBV5-6, the J call TRBJ2-3; TRBD1 might be the D (6 bases). Germline V gives CDR1 SGHDT, CDR2 YYEEEE. The CDR3 sequence is 14 residues long. This CDR3 is CASSVGEWTDTQNF. CDR3 bases: TGTGCCAGCAGCGTGGGGGAATGGACAGATACGCAGAATTTC.

This clonotype appeared many times. This chain joins TRBV5-1 and TRBJ1-1; perhaps TRBD1 as D (6 bases). The germline gives CDR1 SGHRS, CDR2 YFSETQ. The CDR3 is made up of 13 amino acids. The ends were cut back, 1 base at V and 10 bases at J, with 14 bases in the middle. The CDR3 protein is CASSLRGGARAFF. Written as DNA, the CDR3 is TGCGCCAGCAGCTTGAGGGGGGGCGCGCGAGCTTTCTTT.

This clonotype was detected many times. The V gene is TRBV7-8, the J gene TRBJ1-1, with D perhaps TRBD1 (5 bases). V shed 8 bases and J shed 1 base, with 14 bases lying between them. CDR3 length: 14 amino acids. CDR1 SGHVS and CDR2 FQNEAQ come from the germline V gene. The CDR3 spells CASEQGGRNTEAFF. In nucleotides, the CDR3 is TGTGCCAGCGAGCAGGGTGGTAGGAACACTGAAGCTTTCTTT.

This clonotype was recorded many times. V usage is TRBV4-3 and J usage is TRBJ1-6; 11 bases match TRBD1. Germline V gene sequence: CDR1 LGHNA, CDR2 YSLEER. The CDR3 is 16 residues long. Losses at the gene ends were 4 bases for V and 10 bases for J; bases not matched to a gene: 9. As DNA, the CDR3 is TGCGCCAGCAGCCGCGCCGGGACAGGGGGTTACTCACCCCTCCACTTT. This encodes CASSRAGTGGYSPLHF.

The chain uses TRBV7-6 and TRBJ1-5; 9 bases agree with TRBD1. J gave up 6 bases and V 5 bases, and 8 bases lay outside the gene matches. This CDR3 contains 15 residues. Germline loops: CDR1 SGHVS, CDR2 FNYEAQ. CDR3 sequence: CASSPGQGLAQPQHF. DNA for the CDR3: TGTGCCAGCAGCCCGGGACAGGGTTTGGCTCAGCCCCAGCATTTT.

To note about this clonotype: One end of the junction varies from germline; a read error may be responsible. The chain recombines TRBV28 with TRBJ2-7; 13 nucleotides agree with TRBD2. The CDR3 has 16 amino acids. Germline CDR1 MDHEN, CDR2 SYDVKM. The CDR3 here is CSSSLGGLAGNDEQYF. DNA of the CDR3: TGTTCCAGCAGTTTAGGGGGACTAGCGGGGAATGACGAGCAGTACTTC. Drawing the rest from reference TRBV28 and TRBJ2-7, the complete variable domain is DVKVTQSSRYLVKRTGEKVFLECVQDMDHENMFWYRQDPGLGLRLIYFSYDVKMKEKGDIPEGYSVSREKKERFSLILESASTNQTSMYLCSSSLGGLAGNDEQYFGPGTRLTVT.

This clonotype was recorded many times. The chain couples TRBV14 to TRBJ1-1; D gene unclear. V shed 0 bases and J shed 8 bases, with 7 bases lying between them. The CDR3 totals 12 residues. Germline CDR1 reads SGHDN; CDR2 reads FVKESK. The CDR3 DNA sequence: TGTGCCAGCAGCCAAGATTCGGGAGAAGCTTTCTTT. It codes for CASSQDSGEAFF.

This clonotype turned up a few times. V gene TRBV20-1 combines with J gene TRBJ2-4; D is perhaps TRBD1 (6 bases). With 8 bases removed from V and 1 base from J, the gap between germline ends came to 15 bases. Per the germline V gene, CDR1 is DFQATT and CDR2 is SNEGSKA (reference sequence). The CDR3 consists of 14 residues. The CDR3 protein is CSNSRQGAKNIQYF. DNA for the CDR3: TGCAGTAATTCACGGCAGGGGGCCAAAAACATTCAGTACTTC.

This clonotype has at least ten counts. The rearrangement uses TRBV10-3 and TRBJ2-1; maybe TRBD1 (5 bases). This CDR3 comprises 13 residues. Germline V CDR1 and CDR2: ENHRY, SYGVKD. V was pared by 5 bases and J by 2 bases, with 7 bases between. CDR3 residues: CAISQGTYNEQFF. Written as DNA, the CDR3 is TGTGCCATCAGTCAGGGCACCTACAATGAGCAGTTCTTC.

This clonotype occurred many times. The J gene is TRBJ2-3, the V gene TRBV9; 7 bases fit TRBD2. J gave up 3 bases and V 0 bases, and 7 bases lay outside the gene matches. Germline CDR1 SGDLS, CDR2 YYNGEE. This CDR3 is 16 amino acids long. The CDR3 region is CASSVVGGGRTDTQYF. CDR3 DNA: TGTGCCAGCAGCGTAGTCGGGGGAGGGCGTACAGATACGCAGTATTTT. Based on the CDR3 plus reference TRBV9 and TRBJ2-3, the full variable domain is DSGVTQTPKHLITATGQRVTLRCSPRSGDLSVYWYQQSLDQGLQFLIQYYNGEERAKGNILERFSAQQFPDLHSELNLSSLELGDSALYFCASSVVGGGRTDTQYFGPGTRLTVL.

The chain has TRBV5-5 and TRBJ1-5, with a possible D match to TRBD1 (6 bases). V dropped 6 bases and J dropped 3 bases, with 13 bases sitting between them. Germline CDR1 reads SGHKS; CDR2 reads YYEKEE (reference sequence). This CDR3 comprises 14 residues. This chain's CDR3 is CASISRGYNQPQHF. CDR3 bases: TGTGCCAGCATCTCTAGGGGGTACAATCAGCCCCAGCATTTT.

This clonotype was counted many times. This sequence joins TRBV7-2 and TRBJ1-2; 7 nucleotides match TRBD1. Trimming took 5 bases from V and 0 from J; bases not matched to a gene: 9. The CDR3 extends over 16 amino acids. CDR1 is SGHTA, CDR2 FQGNSA, per germline. The CDR3 nucleotides are TGTGCCAGCAGCCAAATCGGGACAGATGCTAACTATGGCTACACCTTC. Residues: CASSQIGTDANYGYTF.

This clonotype has a count of ten or more. One end of the junction does not line up with germline, which may come from a read error. The chain uses TRBV6-1 and TRBJ2-2; D possibly corresponds to TRBD1 (5 bases). The V gene's germline CDR1 is MNHNS and CDR2 SASEGT. The CDR3 runs to 14 residues. This CDR3 reads CAGRVIANTGELFF. As DNA, the CDR3 is TGTGCCGGCAGGGTTATCGCGAACACCGGGGAGCTGTTTTTT.

This clonotype was picked up many times. The rearrangement links TRBV7-2 to TRBJ2-1; TRBD1 might be the D (6 bases). The V gene lost 4 bases and the J gene lost 5 bases, with 18 bases spanning the gap. The germline gives CDR1 SGHTA, CDR2 FQGNSA. The CDR3 contains 16 residues. The CDR3 DNA is TGTGCCAGCAGCTCATCCGGGACATACAACAACAATGAGCAGTTCTTC. It yields the protein CASSSSGTYNNNEQFF.

In this sample, this clonotype turned up many times. This chain joins TRBV7-8 and TRBJ2-5; TRBD2 might be the D (5 bases). Per the germline V gene, CDR1 is SGHVS and CDR2 is FQNEAQ. The CDR3 is 14 residues long. Trimming left V 2 bases short and J 5 bases short, with 12 bases between. The CDR3 loop reads CASSLYGRGETQYF. The CDR3 region has the DNA TGTGCCAGCAGCTTATACGGACGCGGGGAGACCCAGTACTTC.

At least ten counts were recorded for this clonotype. J is TRBJ1-2 and V is TRBV5-1; tentative D call: TRBD1 (6 bases). This CDR3 is 16 amino acids long. Germline V gene data show CDR1 as SGHRS and CDR2 as YFSETQ. V lost 3 bases and J 1 base, leaving 16 bases between the germline ends. The CDR3 region has the DNA TGCGCCAGCAGCTCCGCGACAGGTATAATTAACTATGGCTACACCTTC. Residues: CASSSATGIINYGYTF. Drawing the rest from reference TRBV5-1 and TRBJ1-2, the complete variable domain is KAGVTQTPRYLIKTRGQQVTLSCSPISGHRSVSWYQQTPGQGLQFLFEYFSETQRNKGNFPGRFSGRQFSNSRSEMNVSTLELGDSALYLCASSSATGIINYGYTFGSGTRLTVV.

In this sample, this clonotype turned up many times. The J gene is TRBJ2-7, the V gene TRBV5-1, with TRBD2 matching over 11 bases. In germline, CDR1 is SGHRS, CDR2 YFSETQ. V was pared by 4 bases and J by 9 bases, with 9 bases of the junction left unmatched. The CDR3 extends over 14 amino acids. For the CDR3, the DNA is TGCGCCAGCAGCCAATCAACTAGCGGGAGAGTGCAGTACTTC. It specifies CASSQSTSGRVQYF.

Only one count was recorded for this clonotype. With a much larger clone just one base away, this may be a read error. This chain links TRBV28 with TRBJ2-1, with 7 bases that match TRBD1. This CDR3 has 16 residues. Germline V gives CDR1 MDHEN, CDR2 SYDVKM. Here the CDR3 reads CASSPPPGQGVNERFF. CDR3 in DNA: TGTGCCAGCAGCCCCCCCCCCGGGCAGGGGGTCAATGAGCGGTTCTTC.